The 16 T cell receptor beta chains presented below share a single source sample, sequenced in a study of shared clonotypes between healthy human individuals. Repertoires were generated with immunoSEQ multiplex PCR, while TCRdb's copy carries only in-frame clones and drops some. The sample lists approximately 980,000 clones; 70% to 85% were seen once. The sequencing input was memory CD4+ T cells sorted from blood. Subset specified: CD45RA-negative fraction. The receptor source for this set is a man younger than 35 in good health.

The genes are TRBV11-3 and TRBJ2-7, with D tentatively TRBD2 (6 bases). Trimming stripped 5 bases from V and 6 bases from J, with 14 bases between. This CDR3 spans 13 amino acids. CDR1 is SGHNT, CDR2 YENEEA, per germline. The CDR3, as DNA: TGTGCCAGCAGCCCGACCGGGAGACCCGAGCAGTACTTC. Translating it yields CASSPTGRPEQYF. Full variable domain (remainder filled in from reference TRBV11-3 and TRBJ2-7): EAGVVQSPRYKIIEKKQPVAFWCNPISGHNTLYWYLQNLGQGPELLIRYENEEAVDDSQLPKDRFSAERLKGVDSTLKIQPAELGDSAVYLCASSPTGRPEQYFGPGTRLTVT.

Here the CDR3 DNA reads TGTGCCAGCAGTTTCACGGCCGGGCAGCCCCAGCATTTT. Residues: CASSFTAGQPQHF. The rearrangement joins TRBV6-6 to TRBJ1-5; D remains ambiguous. The germline V gene encodes CDR1 MNHNY and CDR2 SVGAGI (reference sequence). V was trimmed by 4 bases and J by 7 bases, leaving 11 bases between them. The CDR3 totals 13 residues.

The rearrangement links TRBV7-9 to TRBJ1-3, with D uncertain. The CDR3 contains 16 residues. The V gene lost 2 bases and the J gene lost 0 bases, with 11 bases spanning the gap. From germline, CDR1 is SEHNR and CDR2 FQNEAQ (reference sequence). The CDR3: CASSLSGEISGNTIYF. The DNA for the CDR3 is TGTGCCAGCAGCTTATCCGGGGAGATCTCTGGAAACACCATATATTTT.

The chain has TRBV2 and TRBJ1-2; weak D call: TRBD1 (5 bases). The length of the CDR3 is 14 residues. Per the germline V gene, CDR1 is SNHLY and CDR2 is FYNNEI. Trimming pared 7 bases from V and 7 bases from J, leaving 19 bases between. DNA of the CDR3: TGTGCCAGCAAACGTCCCGGGGGGGAGAGTGGCTACACCTTC. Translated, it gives CASKRPGGESGYTF.

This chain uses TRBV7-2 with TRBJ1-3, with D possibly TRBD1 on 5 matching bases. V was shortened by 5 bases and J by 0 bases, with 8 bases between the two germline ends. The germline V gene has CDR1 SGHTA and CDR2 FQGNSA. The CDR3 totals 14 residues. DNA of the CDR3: TGTGCCAGCAGCCGGGACTTCTCTGGAAACACCATATATTTT. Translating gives CASSRDFSGNTIYF. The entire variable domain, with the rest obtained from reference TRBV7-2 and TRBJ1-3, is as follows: GAGVSQSPSNKVTEKGKDVELRCDPISGHTALYWYRQSLGQGLEFLIYFQGNSAPDKSGLPSDRFSAERTGGSVSTLTIQRTQQEDSAVYLCASSRDFSGNTIYFGEGSWLTVV.

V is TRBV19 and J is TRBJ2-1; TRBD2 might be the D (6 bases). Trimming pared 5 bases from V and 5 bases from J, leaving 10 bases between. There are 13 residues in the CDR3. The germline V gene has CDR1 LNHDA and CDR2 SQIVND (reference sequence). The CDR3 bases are TGTGCCAGTAGTGTGGGACTGGACAATGAGCAGTTCTTC. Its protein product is CASSVGLDNEQFF.

The CDR3 spells CASSQSGGQNNYGYTF. CDR3 DNA: TGTGCCAGCAGCCAAAGTGGTGGACAGAATAACTATGGCTACACCTTC. The chain recombines TRBV7-6 with TRBJ1-2, with D perhaps TRBD1 (6 bases). Germline V gene data show CDR1 as SGHVS and CDR2 as FNYEAQ. The CDR3 is 16 residues long. V was cut by 5 bases and J by 1 base, with 17 bases left in between.

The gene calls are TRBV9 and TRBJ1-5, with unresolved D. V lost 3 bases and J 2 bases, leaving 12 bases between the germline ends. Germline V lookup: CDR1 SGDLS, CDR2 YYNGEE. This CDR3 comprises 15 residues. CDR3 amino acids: CASSAGGSGNQPQHF. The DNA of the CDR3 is TGTGCCAGCAGCGCGGGAGGCTCGGGCAATCAGCCCCAGCATTTT. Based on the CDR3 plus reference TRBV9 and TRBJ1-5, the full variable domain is DSGVTQTPKHLITATGQRVTLRCSPRSGDLSVYWYQQSLDQGLQFLIQYYNGEERAKGNILERFSAQQFPDLHSELNLSSLELGDSALYFCASSAGGSGNQPQHFGDGTRLSIL.

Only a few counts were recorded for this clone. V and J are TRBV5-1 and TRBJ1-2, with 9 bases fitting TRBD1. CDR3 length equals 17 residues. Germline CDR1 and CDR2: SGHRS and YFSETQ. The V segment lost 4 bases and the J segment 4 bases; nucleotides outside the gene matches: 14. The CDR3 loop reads CASSPNFGQGSLYGYTF. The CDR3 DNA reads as TGCGCCAGCAGCCCAAATTTCGGACAGGGGTCACTCTATGGCTACACCTTC. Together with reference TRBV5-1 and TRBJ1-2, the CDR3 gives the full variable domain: KAGVTQTPRYLIKTRGQQVTLSCSPISGHRSVSWYQQTPGQGLQFLFEYFSETQRNKGNFPGRFSGRQFSNSRSEMNVSTLELGDSALYLCASSPNFGQGSLYGYTFGSGTRLTVV.

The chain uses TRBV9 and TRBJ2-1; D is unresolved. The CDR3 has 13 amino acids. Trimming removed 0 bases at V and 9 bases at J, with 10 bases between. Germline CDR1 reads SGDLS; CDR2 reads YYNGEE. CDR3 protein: CASSVELTGEQFF. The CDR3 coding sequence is TGTGCCAGCAGCGTAGAGTTAACGGGTGAGCAGTTCTTC. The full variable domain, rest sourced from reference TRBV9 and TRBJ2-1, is DSGVTQTPKHLITATGQRVTLRCSPRSGDLSVYWYQQSLDQGLQFLIQYYNGEERAKGNILERFSAQQFPDLHSELNLSSLELGDSALYFCASSVELTGEQFFGPGTRLTVL.

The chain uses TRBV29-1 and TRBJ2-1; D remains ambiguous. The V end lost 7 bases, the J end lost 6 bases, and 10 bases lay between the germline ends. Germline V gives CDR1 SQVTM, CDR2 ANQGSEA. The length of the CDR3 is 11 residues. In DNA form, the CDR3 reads TGCAGCGGTATAGGGTTCAATGAGCAGTTCTTC. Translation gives CSGIGFNEQFF.

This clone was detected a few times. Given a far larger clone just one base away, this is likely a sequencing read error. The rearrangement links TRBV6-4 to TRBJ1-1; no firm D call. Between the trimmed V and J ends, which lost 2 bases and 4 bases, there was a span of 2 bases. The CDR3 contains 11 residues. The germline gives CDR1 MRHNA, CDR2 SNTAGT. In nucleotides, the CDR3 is TGTGCCAGCAGTGACGGCACTGAAGCTTTCTTT. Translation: CASSDGTEAFF.

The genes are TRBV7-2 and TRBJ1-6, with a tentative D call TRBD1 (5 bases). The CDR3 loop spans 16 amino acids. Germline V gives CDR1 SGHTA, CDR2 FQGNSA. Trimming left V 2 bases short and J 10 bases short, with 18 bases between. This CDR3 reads CASSLSTIEGRSPLHF. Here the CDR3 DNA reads TGTGCCAGCAGCTTATCCACAATTGAGGGGAGATCACCCCTCCACTTT.

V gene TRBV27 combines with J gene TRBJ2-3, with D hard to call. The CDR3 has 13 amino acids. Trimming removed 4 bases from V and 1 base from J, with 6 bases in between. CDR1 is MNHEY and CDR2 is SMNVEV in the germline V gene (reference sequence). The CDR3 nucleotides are TGTGCCAGCAGTTCGAGTCGCACAGATACGCAGTATTTT. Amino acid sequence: CASSSSRTDTQYF.

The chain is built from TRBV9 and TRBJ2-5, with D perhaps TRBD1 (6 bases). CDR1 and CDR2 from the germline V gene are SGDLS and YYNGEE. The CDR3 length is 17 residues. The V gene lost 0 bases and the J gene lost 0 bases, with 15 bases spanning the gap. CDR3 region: CASSVGQGNQYQETQYF. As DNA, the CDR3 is TGTGCCAGCAGCGTAGGGCAGGGGAACCAGTACCAAGAGACCCAGTACTTC.

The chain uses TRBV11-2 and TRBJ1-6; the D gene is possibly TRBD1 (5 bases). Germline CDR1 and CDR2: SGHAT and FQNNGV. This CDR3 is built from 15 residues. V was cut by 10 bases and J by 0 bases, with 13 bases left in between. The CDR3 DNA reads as TGTGCCACCTCAGACAGCAACTCCTATAATTCACCCCTCCACTTT. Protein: CATSDSNSYNSPLHF.